This T cell receptor (beta chain) is from a study of Graves' ophthalmopathy and Graves' hyperthyroidism. Amplified TCR beta CDR3 regions were obtained using RNA transcripts as template. Following a first-round RT-PCR that used HTBI primers, a second-round multiplex PCR was carried out. Using its own MiXCR run on the multiplex PCR reads, TCRdb lists one record per CDR3 protein. The data contain about 700,000 distinct CDR3 sequences, roughly 41% of them singletons. The source of the PBMCs was 10 ml of fresh peripheral blood. A note on this clonotype: No antigen is known for it.

Study-level points and caveats: Blood shared most expanded thyroid clonotypes above 0.001 frequency.

This receptor was obtained from an adult man with Graves' ophthalmopathy. Sequenced: peripheral blood.

CDR3 nucleotide sequence: TGTGCCATCAGTGTCTCAGCGGGACAGGGACGGGACCAGTACTTC. It yields the protein CAISVSAGQGRDQYF. V gene TRBV10-3 combines with J gene TRBJ2-5; TRBD1 aligns across 9 bases. CDR3 length: 15 amino acids. Germline CDR1 and CDR2: ENHRY and SYGVKD. V lost 4 bases, J lost 10 bases, and 13 bases stayed unmatched.